This T cell receptor beta chain was documented in a study of long-term antiretroviral therapy in people with HIV. Points from the study as a whole: Repertoires with HIV possessed tighter CDR3 length spans than those of controls.

Runs used v3.0 of the immunoSEQ assay and were done at survey level. The data were produced by immunoSEQ multiplex PCR, yet TCRdb's version contains in-frame clones alone and is incomplete. The table shows around 35,000 clones, with approximately 97% occurring only once. CDR1 and CDR2 from the germline V gene are PRHDT and FYEKMQ (reference sequence). Deletions cut 3 bases from V and 0 bases from J, with 14 bases between. This CDR3 is 17 amino acids long. In regard to this clone: Its antigen is not known.

The receptor was isolated from a man aged 25-45 years with HIV. Here the sequenced sample was unsorted PBMCs, taken 6.9 years after starting antiretroviral therapy. The V and J genes are TRBV13 and TRBJ1-4; D is unresolved. Here the CDR3 reads CASSLDAGEATNEKLFF. In DNA, the CDR3 is TGTGCCAGCAGCTTGGATGCCGGAGAAGCAACTAATGAAAAACTGTTTTTT.